The next 12 T cell receptor beta chains were all read from a single sample in a study of T-cell memory formation after mild COVID-19. TCRdb recomputed calls from the 5' RACE reads with MiXCR, one row per CDR3 protein. The table records roughly 350,000 distinct CDR3 sequences, roughly 15% of them present only once. Sequenced material: PBMCs or a T cell subset sorted from them (not recorded which). Every receptor here comes from a young man who had mild COVID-19 (a few samples of this study predate the infection). Cell type and time point are not known.

About this clonotype: Mismatch with germline at one junction end may stem from a read error. This chain links TRBV18 with TRBJ1-1; 8 bases match TRBD1. Germline V CDR1 and CDR2: KGHSH, LQKENI. CDR3 length: 13 residues. CDR3 protein: CASSPQGDAEAFF. DNA of the CDR3: TGTGCCAGCTCCCCACAGGGGGACGCTGAAGCTTTCTTT. The full variable domain, rest sourced from reference TRBV18 and TRBJ1-1, is NAGVMQNPRHLVRRRGQEARLRCSPMKGHSHVYWYRQLPEEGLKFMVYLQKENIIDESGMPKERFSAEFPKEGPSILRIQQVVRGDSAAYFCASSPQGDAEAFFGQGTRLTVV.

This clonotype came up a few times. Germline and junction disagree at one end, which may indicate a read error. The J gene is TRBJ2-4, the V gene TRBV20-1, with TRBD2 as a possible D gene (6 bases). Per the germline V gene, CDR1 is DFQATT and CDR2 is SNEGSKA (reference sequence). This CDR3 comprises 11 residues. CDR3 sequence: CSARVAGIGDF. Here the CDR3 DNA reads TGCAGTGCTAGAGTTGCGGGGATAGGAGACTTC.

The sample holds a few counts of this clonotype. The chain couples TRBV5-1 to TRBJ2-5; D unresolved. The CDR3 runs 14 residues. Trimming took off 4 bases at V and 1 base at J, with 11 bases between the two ends. CDR1 and CDR2 from the germline V gene are SGHRS and YFSETQ. The CDR3 DNA reads TGCGCCAGCAGCGCCCGACGGCCCCAAGAGACCCAGTACTTC. This translates into CASSARRPQETQYF. The full variable domain, rest sourced from reference TRBV5-1 and TRBJ2-5, is KAGVTQTPRYLIKTRGQQVTLSCSPISGHRSVSWYQQTPGQGLQFLFEYFSETQRNKGNFPGRFSGRQFSNSRSEMNVSTLELGDSALYLCASSARRPQETQYFGPGTRLLVL.

This clonotype has only a few counts. The chain is built from TRBV12-3 or TRBV12-4 and TRBJ2-3; D unresolved. Trimming stripped 3 bases from V and 6 bases from J, with 13 bases between. This CDR3 contains 14 residues. CDR3 residues: CASSLVSEVDTQYF. Written as DNA, the CDR3 is TGTGCCAGCAGTTTGGTTAGTGAGGTCGATACGCAGTATTTT.

This clonotype was detected only a few times. The J gene is TRBJ2-7, the V gene TRBV5-6; D might be TRBD2 (5 bases). The ends were cut back, 1 base at V and 0 bases at J, with 14 bases in the middle. From germline, CDR1 is SGHDT and CDR2 YYEEEE. The CDR3 is 16 amino acids. The CDR3 spells CASSLKSGHRSYEQYF. The CDR3 DNA reads TGTGCCAGCAGCTTGAAGAGCGGCCATCGCTCCTACGAGCAGTACTTC. The variable domain in full, with the rest retrieved from reference TRBV5-6 and TRBJ2-7, is DAGVTQSPTHLIKTRGQQVTLRCSPKSGHDTVSWYQQALGQGPQFIFQYYEEEERQRGNFPDRFSGHQFPNYSSELNVNALLLGDSALYLCASSLKSGHRSYEQYFGPGTRLTVT.

In nucleotides, the CDR3 is TGTGCCACGAAGGTAGCGGGTGGGGATACGCAGTATTTT. Its protein product is CATKVAGGDTQYF. V is TRBV15 and J is TRBJ2-3; TRBD2 agrees at 7 bases. This CDR3 comprises 13 residues. V shed 9 bases, J shed 6 bases, and the junction held 9 bases outside the gene matches. The germline V gene encodes CDR1 LNHNV and CDR2 YYDKDF (reference sequence).

This clonotype was observed a few times. The V and J genes are TRBV7-2 and TRBJ1-1, with D unclear. V gave up 1 base and J gave up 7 bases, with 13 bases separating them. Germline CDR1 is SGHTA and CDR2 is FQGNSA. This CDR3 contains 14 residues. The CDR3 is CASSLVGARVEAFF. As DNA, the CDR3 is TGTGCCAGCAGCTTAGTTGGCGCCCGGGTTGAAGCTTTCTTT. Full variable domain (remainder filled in from reference TRBV7-2 and TRBJ1-1): GAGVSQSPSNKVTEKGKDVELRCDPISGHTALYWYRQSLGQGLEFLIYFQGNSAPDKSGLPSDRFSAERTGGSVSTLTIQRTQQEDSAVYLCASSLVGARVEAFFGQGTRLTVV.

The chain links TRBV20-1 to TRBJ1-1; 7 positions agree with TRBD1. Germline V gene sequence: CDR1 DFQATT, CDR2 SNEGSKA (reference sequence). Trimming took 3 bases from V and 7 from J; bases not matched to a gene: 5. CDR3 length: 12 residues. This chain's CDR3 is CSASDWTGEAFF. The CDR3 DNA sequence: TGCAGTGCTAGTGACTGGACAGGTGAAGCTTTCTTT.

This clonotype was counted only a few times. J is TRBJ1-1 and V is TRBV5-1; 8 positions match TRBD1. CDR1 is SGHRS, CDR2 YFSETQ, per germline. Losses at the gene ends were 3 bases for V and 5 bases for J; bases not matched to a gene: 6. The CDR3 sequence is 14 residues long. CDR3 sequence reads: CASSSGQGRTEAFF. DNA of the CDR3: TGCGCCAGCAGCTCCGGACAGGGTCGGACTGAAGCTTTCTTT.

V gene TRBV3-1 combines with J gene TRBJ1-1; unclear D gene. The CDR3 is made up of 14 amino acids. Deletions cut 3 bases from V and 1 base from J, with 9 bases between. Germline loops: CDR1 LGHDT, CDR2 YNNKEL (reference sequence). The CDR3 loop is CASSHLEANTEAFF. CDR3 nucleotide sequence: TGTGCCAGCAGCCACCTAGAGGCGAACACTGAAGCTTTCTTT.

The genes are TRBV7-9 and TRBJ1-3; weak D call: TRBD1 (6 bases). Trimming shortened V by 0 bases and J by 0 bases, and 9 bases separated the two germline ends. This CDR3 comprises 16 residues. Germline lookup yields CDR1 SEHNR and CDR2 FQNEAQ (reference sequence). CDR3 sequence (DNA): TGTGCCAGCAGCTTAGCACAGGGCCACTCTGGAAACACCATATATTTT. Protein: CASSLAQGHSGNTIYF.

This clonotype was counted only a few times. The chain employs TRBV11-3 and TRBJ2-1; no clear D. This CDR3 spans 14 amino acids. V lost 2 bases to trimming and J lost 8 bases, with 13 bases between them. Germline CDR1 and CDR2: SGHNT and YENEEA. The CDR3 sequence is CASSLPGTRDEQFF. The DNA for the CDR3 is TGTGCCAGCAGCTTACCAGGAACTCGGGATGAGCAGTTCTTC.